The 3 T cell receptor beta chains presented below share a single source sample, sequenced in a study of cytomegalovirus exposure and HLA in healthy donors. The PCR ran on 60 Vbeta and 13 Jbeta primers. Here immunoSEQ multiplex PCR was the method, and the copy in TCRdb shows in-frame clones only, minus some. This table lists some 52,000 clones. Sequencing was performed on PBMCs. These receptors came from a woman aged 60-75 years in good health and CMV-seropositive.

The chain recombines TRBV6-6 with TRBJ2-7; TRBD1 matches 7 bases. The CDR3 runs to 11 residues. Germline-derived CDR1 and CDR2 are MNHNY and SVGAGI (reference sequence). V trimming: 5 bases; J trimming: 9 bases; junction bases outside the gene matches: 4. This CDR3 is CASSTRQGQYF. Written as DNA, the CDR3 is TGTGCCAGCAGTACTCGACAGGGGCAGTACTTC.

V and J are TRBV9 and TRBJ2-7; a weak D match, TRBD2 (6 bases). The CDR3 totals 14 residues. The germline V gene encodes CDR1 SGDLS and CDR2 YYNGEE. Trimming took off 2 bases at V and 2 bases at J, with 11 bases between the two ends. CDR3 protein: CASSVGGHTYEQYF. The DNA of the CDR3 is TGTGCCAGCAGCGTTGGAGGGCACACCTACGAGCAGTACTTC.

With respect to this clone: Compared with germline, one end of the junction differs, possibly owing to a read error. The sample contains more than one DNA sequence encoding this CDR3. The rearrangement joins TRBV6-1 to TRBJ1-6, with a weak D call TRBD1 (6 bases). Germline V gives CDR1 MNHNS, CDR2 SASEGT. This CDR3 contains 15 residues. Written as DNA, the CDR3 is TGTGCCAGCAGTGGGGCAGGGGCGGTATTGTCACCCCTACACTTT. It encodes CASSGAGAVLSPLHF.